The 7 T cell receptor beta chains presented below share a single source sample, sequenced in a study of blood T cells in healthy people across ages. Primed by a sample-barcoded 5' primer and a J-beta primer mix, a second PCR proceeded for 7 to 11 cycles. TCRdb independently ran MiXCR on the 5' RACE reads; one entry per CDR3 protein. The data hold 1.5 million to 1.8 million distinct CDR3 sequences, with about 42% observed a single time. Sequencing was performed on blood. Receptors were obtained from a young woman in good health.

J is TRBJ2-7 and V is TRBV29-1, with 11 bases matching TRBD2. V was pared by 4 bases and J by 5 bases, with 4 bases of the junction left unmatched. Germline values: CDR1 SQVTM, CDR2 ANQGSEA. This CDR3 is 13 amino acids long. The DNA of the CDR3 is TGCAGCGTTGCGGGACTAGCGGACCACGAGCAGTACTTC. Protein product: CSVAGLADHEQYF.

The V and J genes are TRBV19 and TRBJ1-1; D call uncertain. V was pared by 6 bases and J by 0 bases, with 8 bases between. The germline gives CDR1 LNHDA, CDR2 SQIVND (reference sequence). The CDR3 is 13 residues long. The CDR3 reads CASRMAVNTEAFF. The CDR3 nucleotides read TGTGCCAGTAGAATGGCAGTGAACACTGAAGCTTTCTTT.

The CDR3 sequence: CASSLAVSIYGYTF. The CDR3 DNA follows: TGTGCCAGCAGCTTAGCGGTGAGCATCTATGGCTACACCTTC. The genes are TRBV7-9 and TRBJ1-2; D not certain. CDR1 SEHNR and CDR2 FQNEAQ come from the germline V gene (reference sequence). CDR3 length equals 14 residues. Trimming cost V 0 bases and J 4 bases, with 9 bases left between them.

This chain connects TRBV7-3 to TRBJ2-1, with 9 bases that match TRBD2. The CDR3 contains 15 residues. Germline CDR1 is SGHTA and CDR2 is FQGTGA. V lost 6 bases, J lost 6 bases, and 9 bases stayed unmatched. In DNA form, the CDR3 reads TGTGCCAGCAGACAAGGACGAGCGGGAGGCAATGAGCAGTTCTTC. Residues: CASRQGRAGGNEQFF.

The CDR3 loop reads CASSLGGRGRTEAFF. In DNA, the CDR3 is TGCGCCAGCAGCTTGGGTGGTAGGGGACGAACTGAAGCTTTCTTT. The chain carries TRBV5-1 and TRBJ1-1; D is possibly TRBD1 (5 bases). CDR3 size: 15 residues. CDR1 SGHRS and CDR2 YFSETQ come from the germline V gene. V lost 0 bases and J 5 bases, leaving 14 bases between the germline ends.

This clonotype has more than one count but fewer than ten. The chain is built from TRBV6-2 or TRBV6-3 and TRBJ2-7; 8 nucleotides align to TRBD1. V shed 7 bases and J 6 bases; nucleotides not matched to a gene: 11. Germline V gene data show CDR1 as MNHEY and CDR2 as SVGEGT. The CDR3 extends over 14 amino acids. CDR3 nucleotides: TGTGCCAGCACTAAGGACAGGGTCTATCTCGAGCAGTACTTC. Encoded protein: CASTKDRVYLEQYF.

This clonotype was picked up a small number of times. V usage is TRBV7-9 and J usage is TRBJ2-7; D ambiguous. This CDR3 spans 15 amino acids. Germline lookup yields CDR1 SEHNR and CDR2 FQNEAQ (reference sequence). Trimming stripped 1 base from V and 2 bases from J, with 12 bases between. In DNA form, the CDR3 reads TGTGCCAGCAGCTTAGAAGAGGACGGAACCTACGAGCAGTACTTC. Protein product: CASSLEEDGTYEQYF.